Sequencing of this T cell receptor (beta chain) was carried out in a study of OX40 agonist ivuxolimab in advanced cancers. Across the whole study: Partial responses were achieved by three patients, one with hepatocellular carcinoma and two with cutaneous melanoma.

The method was immunoSEQ multiplex PCR; TCRdb's version includes in-frame clones alone and lacks a portion of them. The sample consists of tens of thousands of clones, 86% of them appearing once. Comment on this clone: What it binds is not known.

General study results and limits: The study observed clonal expansion of CD4+ and CD8+ blood T cells by week 6 at 0.1 to 3.0 mg/kg. More expanded clones were seen, on average, in CD8+ T cells than in CD4+.

The CDR3 totals 16 residues. The V segment lost 3 bases and the J segment 3 bases; nucleotides outside the gene matches: 7. Per germline, CDR1 SGHAT and CDR2 FQNNGV. The sequence was obtained from an adult with an advanced solid tumor such as melanoma, head and neck, liver or kidney cancer. The chain uses TRBV11-2 and TRBJ2-3, with 9 nucleotides matching TRBD2. Source: CD4+ or CD8+ T cells sorted from blood, taken in a trial of the OX40 agonist ivuxolimab. The CDR3 nucleotides read TGTGCCAGCAGCTTCGGTAGCGGGGGAGGGACAGATACGCAGTATTTT. Translated, it gives CASSFGSGGGTDTQYF.